This T cell receptor (beta chain) was sequenced for a study of blood T cell repertoires in COVID-19. Those enrolled, adults aged roughly 18 to 89 years, came from around 25 US areas. The study assigned cohorts using participant-reported clinical history. Recovered status applied to Cohort 3 donors who had two consecutive negative PCRs. It also applied to those with clearance or with symptom resolution. Repertoires were generated with immunoSEQ multiplex PCR, while TCRdb's copy carries only in-frame clones and drops some. The table has some 270,000 clones, about nine tenths seen once; the top ten hold less than 2%. CDR1 SNHLY and CDR2 FYNNEI come from the germline V gene. This CDR3 contains 13 residues. The V end was cut by 6 bases, the J end by 6 bases, with 14 bases between.

Sequencing used PBMCs or T cells enriched from blood (not recorded which). The chain joins TRBV2 to TRBJ1-1; D unresolved. The TCR was taken from a woman in her 40s who had recovered from COVID-19. As DNA, the CDR3 is TGTGCCAGCAGGGACCTCGAGGGCGCTGAAGCTTTCTTT. Protein product: CASRDLEGAEAFF.